The 9 T cell receptor beta chains reported below all come from one sample, sequenced in a study of shared clonotypes between healthy human individuals. Here immunoSEQ multiplex PCR was the method, and the copy in TCRdb shows in-frame clones only, minus some. This sample has roughly 2.5 million clones; roughly nine tenths occur once, and the top ten carry 0.13% to 0.15%. Material: naive CD4+ T cells sorted from blood. Indicated subset: CD45RA+ positively selected. The receptors derive from a man younger than 35 in good health.

This chain joins TRBV7-9 and TRBJ2-6, with 8 bases that match TRBD2. The CDR3 has 16 residues. Germline lookup yields CDR1 SEHNR and CDR2 FQNEAQ (reference sequence). CDR3 in amino acids: CAAGEGSRSGANVLTF. The CDR3 DNA follows: TGTGCAGCGGGGGAGGGTTCGCGCTCTGGGGCCAACGTCCTGACTTTC.

This clone was recorded only once. The rearrangement joins TRBV30 to TRBJ2-7, with 13 bases that match TRBD2. The CDR3 is 20 amino acids. The ends lost 2 bases at V and 2 bases at J; junction bases unmatched: 18. Per the germline V gene, CDR1 is GTSNPN and CDR2 is SVGIG (reference sequence). CDR3 coding DNA: TGTGCCTGGAGTAGGCAGGGCCCTACGTACGGGACTAGCGGGGCCTACGAGCAGTACTTC. Amino acids: CAWSRQGPTYGTSGAYEQYF.

This rearrangement joins TRBV19 to TRBJ1-1, with 10 bases lining up with TRBD1. The germline V gene encodes CDR1 LNHDA and CDR2 SQIVND (reference sequence). The V gene end was trimmed by 7 bases and the J gene end by 5 bases; junction bases not matched to a gene: 1. The length of the CDR3 is 12 residues. CDR3 in DNA: TGTGCCAGTACGGGACAGGGGACTGAAGCTTTCTTT. Protein: CASTGQGTEAFF.

In nucleotides, the CDR3 is TGTGCCAGCAGTTACATGCAGGGATCCTACGAGCAGTACTTC. It yields the protein CASSYMQGSYEQYF. The chain uses TRBV6-5 and TRBJ2-7; perhaps TRBD1 as D (5 bases). V dropped 2 bases and J dropped 1 base, with 9 bases sitting between them. The germline V gene encodes CDR1 MNHEY and CDR2 SVGAGI. This CDR3 has 14 residues.

V and J are TRBV10-3 and TRBJ1-2; D uncertain. This CDR3 contains 13 residues. Germline lookup yields CDR1 ENHRY and CDR2 SYGVKD. The germline V and J ends were trimmed by 4 bases and 3 bases, with 9 bases remaining between them. Written as DNA, the CDR3 is TGTGCCATCAGTGTCTCGCTATACTATGGCTACACCTTC. Its protein product is CAISVSLYYGYTF.

V and J are TRBV6-6 and TRBJ2-7; no reliable D call. Germline V gene data show CDR1 as MNHNY and CDR2 as SVGAGI (reference sequence). The ends were cut back, 2 bases at V and 7 bases at J, with 12 bases in the middle. The CDR3 extends over 13 amino acids. CDR3 DNA sequence: TGTGCCAGCAGTTACACACTCGACGGGGAGCAGTACTTC. Protein: CASSYTLDGEQYF.

This sequence joins TRBV5-6 and TRBJ2-4, with D uncertain. The CDR3 is 12 residues long. Germline V gene data show CDR1 as SGHDT and CDR2 as YYEEEE. Trimming cost V 3 bases and J 13 bases, with 14 bases left between them. CDR3 nucleotide sequence: TGTGCCAGCAGCTACCCGGGCCTCGCCCAGTACTTC. It is translated as CASSYPGLAQYF. The whole variable domain, remainder taken from reference TRBV5-6 and TRBJ2-4, is DAGVTQSPTHLIKTRGQQVTLRCSPKSGHDTVSWYQQALGQGPQFIFQYYEEEERQRGNFPDRFSGHQFPNYSSELNVNALLLGDSALYLCASSYPGLAQYFGAGTRLSVL.

The chain joins TRBV27 to TRBJ2-7; weak D call: TRBD1 (6 bases). Germline assignment: CDR1 MNHEY and CDR2 SMNVEV (reference sequence). Trimming cost V 3 bases and J 3 bases, with 9 bases left between them. The CDR3 length is 13 residues. As DNA, the CDR3 is TGTGCCAGCAGTTTGGACAGCCGCTACGAGCAGTACTTC. Its translation: CASSLDSRYEQYF.

The chain combines TRBV18 with TRBJ2-1; tentatively, D is TRBD1 (6 bases). Germline lookup yields CDR1 KGHSH and CDR2 LQKENI. Between the trimmed V and J ends, which lost 2 bases and 3 bases, there was a span of 14 bases. CDR3 length equals 16 residues. CDR3 sequence reads: CASSPFLDRHYNEQFF. The CDR3 coding sequence is TGTGCCAGCTCACCATTTCTGGACAGACACTACAATGAGCAGTTCTTC.